This section outlines one TCR beta chain sequence together with its context. These data originate in a study of blood T cell repertoires in COVID-19. Germline V gives CDR1 SGHAT, CDR2 FQDESV (reference sequence). Trimming at V came to 5 bases and at J to 4 bases, leaving 2 bases not matched to a gene. The CDR3 totals 12 residues. In the source study's methods: Nucleated cell number was recorded as an estimate derived from reference gene primer amplification. Clones were read by immunoSEQ multiplex PCR, and TCRdb kept only the in-frame ones, dropping some. V and J calls and clone size are copied from that table; D and trimming were computed from the DNA. The sample comprises 35,000 to 45,000 clones, 65% to 90% of which are singletons, and 9% to 10% rests with the top ten.

The clonotype was recovered from a human donor in a cohort sampled during active COVID-19. Sequences were obtained from peripheral blood. V and J are TRBV11-1 and TRBJ2-7; TRBD1 aligns across 7 bases. CDR3 loop: CASSGDRYEQYF. CDR3 in DNA: TGTGCCAGCAGCGGGGACAGATACGAGCAGTACTTC.